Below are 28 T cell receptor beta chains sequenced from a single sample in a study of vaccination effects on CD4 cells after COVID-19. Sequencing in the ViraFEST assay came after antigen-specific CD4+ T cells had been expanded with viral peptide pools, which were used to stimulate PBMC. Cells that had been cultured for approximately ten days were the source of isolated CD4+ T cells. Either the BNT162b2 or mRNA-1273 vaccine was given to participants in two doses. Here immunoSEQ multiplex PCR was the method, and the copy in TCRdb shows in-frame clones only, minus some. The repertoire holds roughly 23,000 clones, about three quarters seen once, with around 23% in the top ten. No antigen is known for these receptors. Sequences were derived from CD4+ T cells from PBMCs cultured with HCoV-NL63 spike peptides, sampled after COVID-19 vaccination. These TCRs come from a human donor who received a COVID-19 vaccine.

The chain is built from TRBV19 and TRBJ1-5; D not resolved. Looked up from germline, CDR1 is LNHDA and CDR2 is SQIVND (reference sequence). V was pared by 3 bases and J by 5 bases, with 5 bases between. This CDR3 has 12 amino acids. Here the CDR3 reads CASSIRDQPQHF. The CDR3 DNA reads TGTGCCAGTAGTATCAGAGATCAGCCCCAGCATTTT.

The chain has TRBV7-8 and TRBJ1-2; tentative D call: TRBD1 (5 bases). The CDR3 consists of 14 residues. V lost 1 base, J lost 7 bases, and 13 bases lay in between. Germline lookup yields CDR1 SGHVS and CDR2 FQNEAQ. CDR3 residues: CASSLGGVVGGYTF. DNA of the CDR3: TGTGCCAGCAGCTTAGGGGGCGTCGTGGGTGGCTACACCTTC.

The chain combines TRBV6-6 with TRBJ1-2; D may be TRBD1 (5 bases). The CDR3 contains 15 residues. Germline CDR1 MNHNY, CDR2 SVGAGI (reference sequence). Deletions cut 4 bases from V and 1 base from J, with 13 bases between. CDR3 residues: CASSWPRGNNYGYTF. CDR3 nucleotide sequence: TGTGCCAGCAGTTGGCCGAGGGGAAATAACTATGGCTACACCTTC.

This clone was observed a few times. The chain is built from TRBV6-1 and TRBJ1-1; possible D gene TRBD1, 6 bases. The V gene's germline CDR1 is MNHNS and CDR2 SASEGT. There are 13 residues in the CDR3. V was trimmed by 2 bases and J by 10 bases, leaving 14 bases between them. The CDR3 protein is CASSEIRGGGAFF. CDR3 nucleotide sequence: TGTGCCAGCAGTGAAATCAGGGGCGGGGGAGCTTTCTTT.

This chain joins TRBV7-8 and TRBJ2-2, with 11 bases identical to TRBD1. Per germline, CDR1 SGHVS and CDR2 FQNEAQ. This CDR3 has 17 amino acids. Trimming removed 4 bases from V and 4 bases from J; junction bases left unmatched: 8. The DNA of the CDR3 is TGTGCCAGCAGCTCCACCGTGGACAGGGGGCTCACCGGGGAGCTGTTTTTT. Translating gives CASSSTVDRGLTGELFF.

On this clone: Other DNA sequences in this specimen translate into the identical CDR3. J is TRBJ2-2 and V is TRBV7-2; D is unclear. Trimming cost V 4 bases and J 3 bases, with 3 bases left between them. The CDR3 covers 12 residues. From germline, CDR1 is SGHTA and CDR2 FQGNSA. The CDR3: CASSSDTGELFF. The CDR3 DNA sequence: TGTGCCAGCAGCTCAGACACCGGGGAGCTGTTTTTT.

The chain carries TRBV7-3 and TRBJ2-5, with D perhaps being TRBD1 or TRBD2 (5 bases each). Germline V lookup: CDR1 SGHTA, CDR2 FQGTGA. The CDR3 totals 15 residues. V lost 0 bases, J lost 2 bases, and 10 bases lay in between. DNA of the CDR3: TGTGCCAGCAGCTTAACTGGGACGGCGCAAGAGACCCAGTACTTC. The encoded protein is CASSLTGTAQETQYF.

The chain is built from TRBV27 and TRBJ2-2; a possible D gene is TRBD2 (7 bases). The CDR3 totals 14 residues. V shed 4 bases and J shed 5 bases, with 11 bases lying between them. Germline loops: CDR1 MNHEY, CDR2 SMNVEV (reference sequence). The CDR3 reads CASSWGGATGELFF. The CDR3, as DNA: TGTGCCAGCAGTTGGGGGGGGGCGACCGGGGAGCTGTTTTTT.

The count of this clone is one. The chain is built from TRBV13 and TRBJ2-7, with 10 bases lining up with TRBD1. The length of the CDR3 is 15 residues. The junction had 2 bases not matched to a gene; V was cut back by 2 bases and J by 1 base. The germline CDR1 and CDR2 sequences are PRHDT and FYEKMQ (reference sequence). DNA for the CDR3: TGTGCCAGCAGCTTAAGGGGACAGGGGTCCTACGAGCAGTACTTC. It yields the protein CASSLRGQGSYEQYF.

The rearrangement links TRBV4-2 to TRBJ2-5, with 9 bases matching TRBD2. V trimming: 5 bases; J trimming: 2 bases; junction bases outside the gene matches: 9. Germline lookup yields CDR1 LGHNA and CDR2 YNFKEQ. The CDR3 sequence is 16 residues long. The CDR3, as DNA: TGTGCCAGCAGCTCCTCCGGGACTAGCAGACAAGAGACCCAGTACTTC. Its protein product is CASSSSGTSRQETQYF.

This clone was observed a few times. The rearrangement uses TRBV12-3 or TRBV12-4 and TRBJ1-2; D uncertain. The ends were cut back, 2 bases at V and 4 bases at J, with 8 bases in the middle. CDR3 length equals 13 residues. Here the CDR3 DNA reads TGTGCCAGCAGTTTAAGGGCAGGCTATGGCTACACCTTC. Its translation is CASSLRAGYGYTF.

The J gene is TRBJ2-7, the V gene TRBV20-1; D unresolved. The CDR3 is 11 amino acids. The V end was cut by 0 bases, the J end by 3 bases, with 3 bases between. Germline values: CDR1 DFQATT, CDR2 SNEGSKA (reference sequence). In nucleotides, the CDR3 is TGCAGTGCTAGAGAAAACTACGAGCAGTACTTC. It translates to CSARENYEQYF.

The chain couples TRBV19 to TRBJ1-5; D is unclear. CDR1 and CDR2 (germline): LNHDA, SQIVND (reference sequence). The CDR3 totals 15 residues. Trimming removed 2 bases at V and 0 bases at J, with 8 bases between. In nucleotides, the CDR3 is TGTGCCAGTAGTATATCCGGAATTAGCAATCAGCCCCAGCATTTT. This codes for CASSISGISNQPQHF. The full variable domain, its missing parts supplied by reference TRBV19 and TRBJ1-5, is DGGITQSPKYLFRKEGQNVTLSCEQNLNHDAMYWYRQDPGQGLRLIYYSQIVNDFQKGDIAEGYSVSREKKESFPLTVTSAQKNPTAFYLCASSISGISNQPQHFGDGTRLSIL.

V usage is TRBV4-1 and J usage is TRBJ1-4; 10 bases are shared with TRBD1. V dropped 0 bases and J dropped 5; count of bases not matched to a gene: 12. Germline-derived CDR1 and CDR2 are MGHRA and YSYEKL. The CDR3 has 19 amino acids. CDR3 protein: CASSQDVRDRGSQNEKLFF. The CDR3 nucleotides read TGCGCCAGCAGCCAAGATGTGAGGGACAGGGGAAGTCAGAATGAAAAACTGTTTTTT.

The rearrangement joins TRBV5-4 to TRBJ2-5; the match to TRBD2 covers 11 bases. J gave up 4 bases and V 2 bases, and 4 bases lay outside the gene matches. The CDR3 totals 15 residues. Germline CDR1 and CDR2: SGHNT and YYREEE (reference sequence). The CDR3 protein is CASSFSGRAGETQYF. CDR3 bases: TGTGCCAGCAGCTTTAGCGGGAGGGCCGGAGAGACCCAGTACTTC.

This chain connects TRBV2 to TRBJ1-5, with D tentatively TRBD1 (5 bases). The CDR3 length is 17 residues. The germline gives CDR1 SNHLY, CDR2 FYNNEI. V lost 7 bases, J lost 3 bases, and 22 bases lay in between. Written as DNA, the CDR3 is TGTGCCAGCACCCGGGGCCAGCTGGGAGGGCTCAATCAGCCCCAGCATTTT. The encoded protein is CASTRGQLGGLNQPQHF.

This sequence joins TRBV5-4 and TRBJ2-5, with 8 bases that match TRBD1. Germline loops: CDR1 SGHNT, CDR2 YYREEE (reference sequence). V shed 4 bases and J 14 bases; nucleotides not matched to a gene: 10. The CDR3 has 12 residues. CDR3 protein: CASSPDREVDYF. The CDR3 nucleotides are TGTGCCAGCAGCCCGGACAGGGAGGTTGATTACTTC. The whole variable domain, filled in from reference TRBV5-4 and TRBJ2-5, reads ETGVTQSPTHLIKTRGQQVTLRCSSQSGHNTVSWYQQALGQGPQFIFQYYREEENGRGNFPPRFSGLQFPNYSSELNVNALELDDSALYLCASSPDREVDYFGPGTRLLVL.

This CDR3 is CASTYIGTGYGYTF. DNA for the CDR3: TGTGCCAGCACCTACATCGGGACAGGCTATGGCTACACCTTC. The V gene is TRBV28, the J gene TRBJ1-2, with 8 bases identical to TRBD1. The J segment lost 4 bases and the V segment lost 7 bases, leaving 8 bases of the junction unmatched. The CDR3 covers 14 residues. Germline CDR1 and CDR2: MDHEN and SYDVKM.

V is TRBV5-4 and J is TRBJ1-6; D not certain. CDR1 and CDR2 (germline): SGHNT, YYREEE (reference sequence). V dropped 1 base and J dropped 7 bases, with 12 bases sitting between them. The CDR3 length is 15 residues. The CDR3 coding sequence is TGTGCCAGCAGCTTGTTCAGCACCTTAAATTCACCCCTCCACTTT. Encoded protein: CASSLFSTLNSPLHF.

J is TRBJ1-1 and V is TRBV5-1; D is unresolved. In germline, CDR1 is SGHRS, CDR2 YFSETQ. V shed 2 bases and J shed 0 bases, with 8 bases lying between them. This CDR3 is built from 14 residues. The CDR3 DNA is TGCGCCAGCAGCTTAGACGGTCTGAACACTGAAGCTTTCTTT. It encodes CASSLDGLNTEAFF.

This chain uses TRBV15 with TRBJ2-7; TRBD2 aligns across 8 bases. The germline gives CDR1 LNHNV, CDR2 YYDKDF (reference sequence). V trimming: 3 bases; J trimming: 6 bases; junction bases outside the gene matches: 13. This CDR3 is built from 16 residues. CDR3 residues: CATSSLIAGLSTEQYF. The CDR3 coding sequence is TGTGCCACCAGCAGTCTGATAGCGGGATTGAGTACCGAGCAGTACTTC.

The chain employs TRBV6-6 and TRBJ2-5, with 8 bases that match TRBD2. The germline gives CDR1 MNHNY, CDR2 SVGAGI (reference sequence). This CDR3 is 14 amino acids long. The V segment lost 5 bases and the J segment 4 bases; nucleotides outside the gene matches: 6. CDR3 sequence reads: CASSTGTSGETQYF. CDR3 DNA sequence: TGTGCCAGCAGTACTGGGACTAGTGGAGAGACCCAGTACTTC.

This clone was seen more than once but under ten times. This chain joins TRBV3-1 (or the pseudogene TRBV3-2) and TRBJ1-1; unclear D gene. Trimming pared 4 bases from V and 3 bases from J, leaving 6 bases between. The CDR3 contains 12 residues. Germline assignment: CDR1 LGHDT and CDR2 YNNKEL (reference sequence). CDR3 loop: CASSLRDTEAFF. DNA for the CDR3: TGTGCCAGCAGCCTTAGGGACACTGAAGCTTTCTTT.

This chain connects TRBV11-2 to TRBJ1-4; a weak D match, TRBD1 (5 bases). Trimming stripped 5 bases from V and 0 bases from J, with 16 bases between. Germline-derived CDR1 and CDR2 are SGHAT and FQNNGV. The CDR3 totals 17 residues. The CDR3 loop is CASSPQGYFATNEKLFF. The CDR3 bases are TGTGCCAGCAGCCCCCAGGGATATTTTGCAACTAATGAAAAACTGTTTTTT. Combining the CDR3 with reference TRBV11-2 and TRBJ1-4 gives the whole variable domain EAGVAQSPRYKIIEKRQSVAFWCNPISGHATLYWYQQILGQGPKLLIQFQNNGVVDDSQLPKDRFSAERLKGVDSTLKIQPAKLEDSAVYLCASSPQGYFATNEKLFFGSGTQLSVL.

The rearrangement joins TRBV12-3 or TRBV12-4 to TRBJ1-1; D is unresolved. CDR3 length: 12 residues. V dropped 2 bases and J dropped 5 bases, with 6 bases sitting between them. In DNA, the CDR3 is TGTGCCAGCAGTTTAAGGCGGACTGAAGCTTTCTTT. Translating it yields CASSLRRTEAFF.

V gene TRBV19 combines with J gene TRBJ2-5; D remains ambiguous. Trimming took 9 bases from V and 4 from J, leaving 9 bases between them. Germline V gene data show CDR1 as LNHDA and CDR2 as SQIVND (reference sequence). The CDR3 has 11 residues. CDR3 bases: TGTGCCAGCGGCCCTCGAGAGACCCAGTACTTC. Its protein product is CASGPRETQYF.

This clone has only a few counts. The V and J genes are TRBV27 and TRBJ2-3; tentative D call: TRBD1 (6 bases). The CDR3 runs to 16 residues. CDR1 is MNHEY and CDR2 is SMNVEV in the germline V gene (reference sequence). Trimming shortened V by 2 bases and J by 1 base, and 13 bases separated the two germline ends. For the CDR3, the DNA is TGTGCCAGCAGTTTAAGGGTGACAGGCCGCACAGATACGCAGTATTTT. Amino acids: CASSLRVTGRTDTQYF.

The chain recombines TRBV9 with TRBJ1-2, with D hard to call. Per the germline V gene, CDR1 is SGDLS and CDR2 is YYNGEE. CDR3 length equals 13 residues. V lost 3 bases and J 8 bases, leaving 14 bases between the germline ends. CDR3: CASSESTGGGYTF. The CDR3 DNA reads TGTGCCAGCAGCGAGTCCACGGGTGGGGGCTACACCTTC.